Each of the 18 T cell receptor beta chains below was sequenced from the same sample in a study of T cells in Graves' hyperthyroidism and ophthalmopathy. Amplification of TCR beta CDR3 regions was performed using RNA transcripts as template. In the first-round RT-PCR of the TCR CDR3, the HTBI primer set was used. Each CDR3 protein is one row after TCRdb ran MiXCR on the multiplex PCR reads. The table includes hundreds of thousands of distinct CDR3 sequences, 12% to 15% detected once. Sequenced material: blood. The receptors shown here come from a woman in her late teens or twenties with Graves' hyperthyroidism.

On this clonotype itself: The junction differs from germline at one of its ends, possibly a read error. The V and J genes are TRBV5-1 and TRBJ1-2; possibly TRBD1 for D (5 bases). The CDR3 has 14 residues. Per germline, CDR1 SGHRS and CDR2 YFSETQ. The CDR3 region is CASSPSGNNYDYTF. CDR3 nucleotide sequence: TGCGCCAGCAGCCCGTCAGGGAATAACTATGACTACACCTTC.

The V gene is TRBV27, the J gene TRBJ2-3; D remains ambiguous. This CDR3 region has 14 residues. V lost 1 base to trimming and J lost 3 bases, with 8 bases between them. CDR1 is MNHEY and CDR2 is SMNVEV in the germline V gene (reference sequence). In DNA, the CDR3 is TGTGCCAGCAGTTTATTCGATCGTACAGATACGCAGTATTTT. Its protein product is CASSLFDRTDTQYF.

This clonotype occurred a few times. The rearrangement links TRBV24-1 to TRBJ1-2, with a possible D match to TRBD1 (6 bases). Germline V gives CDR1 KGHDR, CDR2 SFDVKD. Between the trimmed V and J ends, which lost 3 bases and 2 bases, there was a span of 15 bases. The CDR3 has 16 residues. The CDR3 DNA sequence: TGTGCCACCAGTGATCCCCGACAGGACGCGAACTATGGCTACACCTTC. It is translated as CATSDPRQDANYGYTF.

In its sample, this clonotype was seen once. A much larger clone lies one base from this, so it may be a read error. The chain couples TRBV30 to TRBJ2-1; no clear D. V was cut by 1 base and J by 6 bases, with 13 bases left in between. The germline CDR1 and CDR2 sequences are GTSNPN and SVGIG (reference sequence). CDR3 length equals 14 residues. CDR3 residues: CAWSGGPPCNEQFF. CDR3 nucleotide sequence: TGTGCCTGGAGTGGGGGTCCCCCCTGCAATGAGCAGTTCTTC.

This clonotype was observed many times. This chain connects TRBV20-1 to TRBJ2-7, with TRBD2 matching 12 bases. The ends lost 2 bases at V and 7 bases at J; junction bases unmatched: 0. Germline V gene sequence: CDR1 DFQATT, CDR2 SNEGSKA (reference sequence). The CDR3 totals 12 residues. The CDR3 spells CSARLAGGEQYF. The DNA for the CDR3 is TGCAGTGCTAGACTAGCGGGAGGGGAGCAGTACTTC.

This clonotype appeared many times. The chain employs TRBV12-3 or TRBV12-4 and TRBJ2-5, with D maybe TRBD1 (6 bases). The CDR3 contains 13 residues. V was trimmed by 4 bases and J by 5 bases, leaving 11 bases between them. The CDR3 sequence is CASSSYRDETQYF. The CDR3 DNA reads TGTGCCAGCAGTTCATACAGGGATGAGACCCAGTACTTC.

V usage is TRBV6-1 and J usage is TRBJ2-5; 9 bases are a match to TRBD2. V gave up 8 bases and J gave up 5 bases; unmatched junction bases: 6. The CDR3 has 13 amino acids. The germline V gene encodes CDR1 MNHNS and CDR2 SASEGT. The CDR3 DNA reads TGTGCCAGCGGACTAGCGTTTTCGGAGACCCAGTACTTC. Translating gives CASGLAFSETQYF.

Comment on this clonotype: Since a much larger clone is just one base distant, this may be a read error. CDR3 amino acids: CASSFGDIQYF. The CDR3 DNA reads TGTGCCAGCAGTTTCGGTGACATTCAGTACTTC. This chain uses TRBV6-2 or TRBV6-3 with TRBJ2-4; no clear D gene. CDR1 and CDR2 (germline): MNHEY, SVGEGT. V gave up 4 bases and J gave up 8 bases, with 6 bases separating them. The CDR3 is 11 amino acids.

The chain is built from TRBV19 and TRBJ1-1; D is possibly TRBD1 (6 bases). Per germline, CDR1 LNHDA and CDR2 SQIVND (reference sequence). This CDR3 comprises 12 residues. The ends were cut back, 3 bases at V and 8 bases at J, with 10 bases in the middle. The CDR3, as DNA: TGTGCCAGTAGTATGGGGGGCGCGGAAGCTTTCTTT. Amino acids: CASSMGGAEAFF.

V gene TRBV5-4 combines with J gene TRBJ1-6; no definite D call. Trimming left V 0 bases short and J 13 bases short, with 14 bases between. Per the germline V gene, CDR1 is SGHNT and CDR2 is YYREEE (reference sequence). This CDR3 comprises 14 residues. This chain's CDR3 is CASSLDQGPRPLHF. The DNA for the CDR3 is TGTGCCAGCAGCTTGGACCAAGGGCCCCGGCCCCTCCACTTT.

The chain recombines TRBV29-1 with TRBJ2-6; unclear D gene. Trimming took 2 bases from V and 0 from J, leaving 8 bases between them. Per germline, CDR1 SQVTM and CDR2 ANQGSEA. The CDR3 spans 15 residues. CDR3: CSVEFYASGANVLTF. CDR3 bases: TGCAGCGTTGAATTCTACGCCTCTGGGGCCAACGTCCTGACTTTC.

CDR3 amino acids: CASRGQGLDRNSPLHF. The CDR3 DNA sequence: TGTGCCAGCAGGGGACAGGGCCTAGACAGGAATTCACCCCTCCACTTT. The chain carries TRBV6-1 and TRBJ1-6; 9 bases align to TRBD1. The CDR3 sequence is 16 residues long. V shed 6 bases, J shed 7 bases, and the junction held 10 bases outside the gene matches. Germline assignment: CDR1 MNHNS and CDR2 SASEGT.

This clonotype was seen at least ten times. The CDR3 sequence is CASSFLSGARYTEAFF. In DNA, the CDR3 is TGTGCCAGCAGCTTTCTTTCAGGGGCACGGTACACTGAAGCTTTCTTT. V gene TRBV7-9 combines with J gene TRBJ1-1; D is possibly TRBD1 (6 bases). V dropped 3 bases and J dropped 3 bases, with 17 bases sitting between them. This CDR3 spans 16 amino acids. Germline CDR1 and CDR2: SEHNR and FQNEAQ (reference sequence).

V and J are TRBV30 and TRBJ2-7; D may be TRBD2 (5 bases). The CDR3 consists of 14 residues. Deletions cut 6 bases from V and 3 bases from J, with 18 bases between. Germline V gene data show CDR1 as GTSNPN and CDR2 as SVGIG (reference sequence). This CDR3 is CACSGVRGLYEQYF. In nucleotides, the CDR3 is TGTGCCTGCTCCGGGGTCCGAGGGCTCTACGAGCAGTACTTC.

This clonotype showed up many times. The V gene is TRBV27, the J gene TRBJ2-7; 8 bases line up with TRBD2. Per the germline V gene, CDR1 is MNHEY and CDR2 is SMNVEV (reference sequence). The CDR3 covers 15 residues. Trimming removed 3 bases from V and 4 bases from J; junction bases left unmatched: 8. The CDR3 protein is CASSFMGLGSYEQYF. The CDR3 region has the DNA TGTGCCAGCAGTTTCATGGGACTAGGTTCTTACGAGCAGTACTTC.

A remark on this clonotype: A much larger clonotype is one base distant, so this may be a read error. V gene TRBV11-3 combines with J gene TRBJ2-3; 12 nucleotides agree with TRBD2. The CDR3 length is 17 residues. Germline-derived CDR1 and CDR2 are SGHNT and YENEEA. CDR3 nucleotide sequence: TGTGCCAGCAGCTTATTTGGACTAGCGGGATCCACAGATACGCGGTATTTT. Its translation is CASSLFGLAGSTDTRYF.

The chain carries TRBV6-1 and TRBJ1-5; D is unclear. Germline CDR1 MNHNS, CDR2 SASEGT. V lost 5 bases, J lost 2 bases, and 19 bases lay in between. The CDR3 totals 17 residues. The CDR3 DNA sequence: TGTGCCAGCAGTCCAGGACGGAGGGATTCGGGCAATCAGCCCCAGCATTTT. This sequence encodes CASSPGRRDSGNQPQHF.

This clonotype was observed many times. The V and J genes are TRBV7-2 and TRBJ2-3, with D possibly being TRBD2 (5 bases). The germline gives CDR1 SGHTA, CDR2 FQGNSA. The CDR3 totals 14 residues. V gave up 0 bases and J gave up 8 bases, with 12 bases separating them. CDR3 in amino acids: CASSLAGAFATQYF. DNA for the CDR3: TGTGCCAGCAGCTTAGCGGGAGCGTTCGCTACGCAGTATTTT. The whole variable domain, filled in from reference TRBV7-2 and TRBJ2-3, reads GAGVSQSPSNKVTEKGKDVELRCDPISGHTALYWYRQSLGQGLEFLIYFQGNSAPDKSGLPSDRFSAERTGGSVSTLTIQRTQQEDSAVYLCASSLAGAFATQYFGPGTRLTVL.